This T cell receptor (beta chain) was sequenced during a study of shared clonotypes between healthy human individuals (dated by TCRdb to 2020 to 2022). The study in broad terms: The cohort included three men and two women between 18 and 49 years of age. For each donor, CD4 naive and CD4 memory were each run on three plates, CD8 naive on two plates, and CD8 memory on one plate. To estimate repertoire size and how much clonotypes are shared between individuals, the study performed deep sequencing of blood TCR repertoires from a few healthy adults. Different laboratories and diverse techniques were used to prepare libraries and sequence TCR repertoires, to increase sequencing depth and limit assay-specific biases. Between about 0.9 and 8.9 billion PBMCs per donor were obtained by leukapheresis.

V has 4 bases trimmed and J has 1 base trimmed; junction bases matching no gene number 0. In the germline V gene, CDR1 corresponds to SNHLY and CDR2 to FYNNEI. There are 14 amino acids in the CDR3, from cysteine to phenylalanine inclusive. Left in the record is the CDR3 DNA by itself, 42 bases read in frame from the first base. TCR CDR3 regions were amplified from genomic DNA by multiplex PCR using the deep immunoSEQ assay. Genomic DNA extracted from each cell subset was distributed evenly over all wells of several immunoSEQ 96-well plates, and each plate served as one replicate. Each replicate PCR for sorted subsets received around 200 ng genomic DNA, equal to roughly 33,000 T cell genomes. The purified libraries were quantified using a Qubit 3.0 fluorometer, sized with a Bioanalyzer 2100, and then quantified again using the KAPA Library Quantification kit. Each immunoSEQ 96-well plate was sequenced on its own single-read 150-cycle Illumina NextSeq 550 flow cell. As for the authors' bioinformatics: The immunoSEQ output contained only junctional sequences without quality scores, so filtering could not match that applied to full-length reads. Sequences were annotated with PyIR, a Python wrapper for IgBLAST v1.9, using IMGT germline references to assign V/J genes and CDR3. Reads were filtered out if the reads had weak V/J assignments (E-value above 1e-6), no CDR3, stop codons, out-of-frame junctions, or ambiguous translated residues. V3J clonotypes were defined by identical inferred V gene, J gene, and CDR3 amino acid sequence. Percentage overlap between repertoires was computed as shared unique clonotypes divided by the size of the smaller repertoire. Richness of each repertoire was evaluated using RTK rarefaction, the Chao1 estimator, and Recon v2.1 estimates of unobserved clonotypes. Generation probabilities for all TCRbeta clonotypes obtained by the gDNA method from several donors were computed using OLGA. The source is immuneACCESS, and TCRdb retained only in-frame sequences with V and J called. Part of the clones is not carried over; for the studies checked, unresolved V genes explain less than half of this, and the remainder is unexplained. The DNA gave D and trimming, while V, J and clone size come from that table. The table for this sample lists 330,000 or so clones; roughly 70% of them were counted only once. The top ten clonotypes cover 8% to 13% of the sample.

About this clone: Its target antigen remains unknown. No qualities accompany the bases; no much larger clone lies one base away.

The donors were healthy, HIV-negative adults who had no recently reported acute infections or vaccinations. Every donor was a Caucasian adult residing in Nashville, Tennessee, USA. CD4+ T cells were enriched by magnetic negative selection; naive cells were then positively selected on CD45RA, and the negative fraction formed the memory subset. Blood was collected by leukapheresis, and PBMCs were isolated by Ficoll-Histopaque density gradient centrifugation and then cryopreserved in liquid nitrogen vapor phase. Analytical flow cytometry was used to check the purity and quantity of each magnetically sorted T cell population. Each sorted fraction had its genomic DNA isolated and then quantified by UV absorbance on a Nanodrop 2000c. The study at large found these results: Across a few donors, about 4.5% of naive CD4, roughly 3.4% of naive CD8, 2.3% of memory CD4, and approximately 0.4% of memory CD8 clonotypes were shared. The genetic and exposure-history diversity represented was limited by the small number of donors. Only blood was sampled, and tissue TCR repertoires likely differ from those in blood. Estimated clonotype richness was generally larger for naive than for memory subsets. Based on pairwise subsampling, the degree of clonotype sharing among donors was expected to be affected by sequencing depth. Rarefaction of sorted-subset datasets indicated incomplete sequencing despite the large sequencing depth. Compared with non-shared clonotypes, the clonotypes found in all four sorted-subset donors had higher generation probabilities.

The origin of this receptor is a man aged 30-40 years in good health. The V and J segments used are TRBV2 and TRBJ2-2; 7 central nucleotides agree with TRBD2. Sequencing input: memory CD4+ T cells sorted from blood. Sample cell subset or site, as interpreted from the label and publication: CD45RA-negative fraction. The CDR3 corresponds to CASSGGGNTGELFF. The DNA sequence is as follows: TGTGCCAGCAGTGGGGGGGGGAACACCGGGGAGCTGTTTTTT.